The TCR beta chain under discussion was sequenced for a study of blood T cell repertoires in COVID-19. Study overall: Acute-phase and convalescent COVID-19 samples originated in the United States, Italy and Spain.

Study processing details: How many nucleated cells were present was estimated from reference gene primer amplification. The method was immunoSEQ multiplex PCR; TCRdb's version includes in-frame clones alone and lacks a portion of them. V and J calls and clone size are given by that table; D and trimming were obtained from the DNA. The top ten clones hold less than 8.5% of a sample with about 130,000 clones, 65% to 90% of them seen once. V was clipped by 5 bases and J by 4 bases; unmatched bases: 7. The CDR3 sequence is 14 residues long. CDR1 and CDR2 from the germline V gene are LNHDA and SQIVND (reference sequence).

The sequence came from a man aged 80 or over with active or convalescent COVID-19. The V call is TRBV19, the J call TRBJ1-2; 7 positions match TRBD1. Sequenced: peripheral blood. The DNA for the CDR3 is TGTGCCAGTAGTCCCGGGACAGCGATCTATGGCTACACCTTC. Its translation is CASSPGTAIYGYTF.